This record looks at one T cell receptor beta chain sequence and its context. Per the germline V gene, CDR1 is SGHRS and CDR2 is YFSETQ. V was trimmed by 2 bases and J by 5 bases, leaving 13 bases between them. The CDR3 contains 14 residues. This specimen comes from a study of blood T cell repertoires in COVID-19. As for the study in general: The United States, Italy and Spain were the sources of the acute and convalescent COVID-19 samples. PBMCs, B-cell-depleted T cells, or T cells were the source of the cDNA or gDNA that made up the material.

Original handling: From reference gene primer amplification, estimates of nucleated cell counts were derived. Assay: immunoSEQ multiplex PCR; the TCRdb copy retains only in-frame clones and omits some. The V and J calls and clone size are taken from that table; D and trimming were inferred from the DNA. Counted here are about 110,000 clones, approximately 85% occurring once; the ten biggest clones make up around 2%. What was sequenced was peripheral blood. This chain joins TRBV5-1 and TRBJ1-1; TRBD1 is a possible D gene (6 bases). This TCR derives from a human donor in a cohort sampled during active COVID-19. CDR3 bases: TGCGCCAGCAGCTTCAGGGGAGGGGGTACTGAAGCTTTCTTT. Its protein product is CASSFRGGGTEAFF.